Below, one T cell receptor (beta chain) is given with its context. Its target is not known. The data derive from a study of cytomegalovirus exposure and HLA in healthy donors. This CDR3 spans 16 amino acids. With 5 bases clipped from V and 4 bases from J, the junction kept 9 bases outside the gene matches. Germline CDR1 LNHNV, CDR2 YYDKDF (reference sequence). PCR involved 60 Vbeta and 13 Jbeta primers. The repertoire was sequenced with immunoSEQ multiplex PCR; TCRdb's copy has only in-frame clones and lacks some. The repertoire table contains 100,000 to 150,000 clones. Whole-study findings and limits: A missense DCLRE1C variant was associated with V- and J-gene trimming of TCR beta chains in a later analysis, and an independent cohort replicated the association. Solely CMV serostatus was available to characterize immune exposure. Some TCR beta chains (roughly 160 of them) were listed as cytomegalovirus-associated.

This TCR was sampled from a man under 40 in good health and CMV-seronegative. The sequenced material came from PBMCs. J is TRBJ2-1 and V is TRBV15; TRBD2 aligns across 9 bases. The CDR3 loop reads CATSVGLAPNYNEQFF. CDR3 nucleotides: TGTGCCACCAGCGTAGGACTAGCGCCAAATTACAATGAGCAGTTCTTC.